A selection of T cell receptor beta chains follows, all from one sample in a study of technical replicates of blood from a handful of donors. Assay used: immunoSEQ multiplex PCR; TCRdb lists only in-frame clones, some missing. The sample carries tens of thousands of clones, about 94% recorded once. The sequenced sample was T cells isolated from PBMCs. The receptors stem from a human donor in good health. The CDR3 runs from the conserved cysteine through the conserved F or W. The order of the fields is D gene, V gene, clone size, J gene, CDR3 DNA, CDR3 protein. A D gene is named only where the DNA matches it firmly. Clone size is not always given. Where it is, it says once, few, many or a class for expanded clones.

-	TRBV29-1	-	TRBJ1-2	TGCAGCGTTACGCTTGCCCCTTTATACACTAACTATGGCTACACCTTC	CSVTLAPLYTNYGYTF
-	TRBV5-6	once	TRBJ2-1	TGTGCCAGCAGAGAAAGGGGCAAGGGGCAAGGAAATGAGCAGTTCTTC	CASRERGKGQGNEQFF
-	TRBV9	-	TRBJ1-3	TGTGCCAGCAGCGTTCAGGTAGCTGGAAACACCATATATTTT	CASSVQVAGNTIYF
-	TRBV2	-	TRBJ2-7	TGTGCCAGCAGTGTCCCCCTTGGGGCGGGGTCCGGGGAGCAGTACTTC	CASSVPLGAGSGEQYF
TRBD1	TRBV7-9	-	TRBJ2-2	TGTGCCAGCAAGGGGGCAGGGAACACCGGGGAGCTGTTTTTT	CASKGAGNTGELFF
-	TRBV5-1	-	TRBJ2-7	TGCGCCAGCAGCACAAGCGGCGATGACTACGAGCAGTACTTC	CASSTSGDDYEQYF
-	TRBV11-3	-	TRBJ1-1	TGTGCCAGCAGCTTAAGGCAGGGGTTTCGGCCCGAAGCTTTCTTT	CASSLRQGFRPEAFF
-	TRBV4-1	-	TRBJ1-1	TGCGCCAGCAGCCAAGTCACTCCAGGGATTGAAAAGGCTTTCTTT	CASSQVTPGIEKAFF
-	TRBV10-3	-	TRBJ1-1	TGTGCCATCAGTGACGCAGAGAACACTGAAGCTTTCTTT	CAISDAENTEAFF
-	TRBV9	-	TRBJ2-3	TGTGCCAGCAGCGCGAACCGGGACTTATACACAGATACGCAGTATTTT	CASSANRDLYTDTQYF
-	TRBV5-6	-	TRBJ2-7	TGTGCCAGCAGCTGGGGGACTGTCGGGTACGAGCAGTACTTC	CASSWGTVGYEQYF
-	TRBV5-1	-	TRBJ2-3	TGCGCCAGCAGCCCACGTTACGGTTCCCTGTACGTCACAGATACGCAGTATTTT	CASSPRYGSLYVTDTQYF
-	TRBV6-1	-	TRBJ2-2	TGTGCCAGTGACAGTCCGAACACCGGGGAGCTGTTTTTT	CASDSPNTGELFF
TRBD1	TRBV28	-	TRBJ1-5	TGTGCCAGCAGTTTAATGGGACAGGGTCGTCAGCCCCAGCATTTT	CASSLMGQGRQPQHF
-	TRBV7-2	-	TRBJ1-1	TGTGCCAGCAGCTTAGGCGTACAAAACGGGGCTGAAGCTTTCTTT	CASSLGVQNGAEAFF
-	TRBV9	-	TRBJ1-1	TGTGCCAGCAGCGTAGCTACAGTGCAAGCGAACACTGAAGCTTTCTTT	CASSVATVQANTEAFF
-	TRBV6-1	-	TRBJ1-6	TGTGCCAGCGAGGCAGGGAATTCACCCCTCCACTTT	CASEAGNSPLHF
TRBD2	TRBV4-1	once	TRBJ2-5	TGCGCCAGCAGCCCCGGACTAGCCGGGACCCAGTACTTC	CASSPGLAGTQYF
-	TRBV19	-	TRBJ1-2	TGTGCCAGTAGTATATCAGGACAGAAGACCTATGGCTACACCTTC	CASSISGQKTYGYTF
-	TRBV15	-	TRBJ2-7	TGTGCCACCAGCAGCCTTACCACAGGGCTTCGAGGCGAGCAGTACTTC	CATSSLTTGLRGEQYF
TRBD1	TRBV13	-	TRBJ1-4	TGTGCCAGCAGCGCAACGCCTTACCGGGACAGGGATGAAAAACTGTTTTTT	CASSATPYRDRDEKLFF
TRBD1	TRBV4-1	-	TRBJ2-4	TGCGCCAGCAGCCATAACACAGGGGGTGCGGCCAAAAACATTCAGTACTTC	CASSHNTGGAAKNIQYF
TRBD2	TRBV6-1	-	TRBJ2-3	TGTGCCAGCAGTGAATTAGGCGGGAGTGAGTCAGATACGCAGTATTTT	CASSELGGSESDTQYF
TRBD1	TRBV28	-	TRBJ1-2	TGTGCCAGCAGTTTATCCGGGACAGGGGGCAGCTATGGCTACACCTTC	CASSLSGTGGSYGYTF
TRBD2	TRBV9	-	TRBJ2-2	TGTGCCAGCACCAAGTACGGGACTAGCGGGAGTATTAACACCGGGGAGCTGTTTTTT	CASTKYGTSGSINTGELFF
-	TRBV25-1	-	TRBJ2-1	TGTGCCAGCAGCACCGGGACTTTGCGCAATGAGCAGTTCTTC	CASSTGTLRNEQFF
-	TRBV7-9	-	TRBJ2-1	TGTGCCAGCAGCGCGGGCCCCGGGCCGGATGAGCAGTTCTTC	CASSAGPGPDEQFF
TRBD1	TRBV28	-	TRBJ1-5	TGTGCCAGCAGCCAGGACAGGAGGTATCAGCCCCAGCATTTT	CASSQDRRYQPQHF
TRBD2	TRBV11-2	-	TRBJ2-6	TGTGCCAGCAGCGCCGTACGGGAGGATAGCTCTGGGGCCAACGTCCTGACTTTC	CASSAVREDSSGANVLTF
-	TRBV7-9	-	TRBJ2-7	TGTGCCAGCAGGGGCAGCACCTACGAGCAGTACTTC	CASRGSTYEQYF
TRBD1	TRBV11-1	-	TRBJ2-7	TGTGCCAGCAGCCGGGGACAGGGGGGGAGTTACGAGCAGTACTTC	CASSRGQGGSYEQYF
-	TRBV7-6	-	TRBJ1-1	TGTGCCAGCAGCTTAGCCATGTGGCAGGGTGGGGACACTGAAGCTTTCTTT	CASSLAMWQGGDTEAFF
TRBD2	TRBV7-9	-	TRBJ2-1	TGTGCCAGCAGCTTAGGTGGGCTAGCGGGAGGTCCCGAGCAGTTCTTC	CASSLGGLAGGPEQFF
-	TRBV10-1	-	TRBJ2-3	TGCGCCAGCAGTGAGTCGCAGCGTACGCAGTATTTT	CASSESQRTQYF
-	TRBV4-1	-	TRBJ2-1	TGCGCCAGCAGCCAAGCCAGGGTCCTCAATGAGCAGTTCTTC	CASSQARVLNEQFF
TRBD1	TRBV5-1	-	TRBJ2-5	TGCGCCAGCAGTATGGGACAGGGCCAAGAGACCCAGTACTTC	CASSMGQGQETQYF
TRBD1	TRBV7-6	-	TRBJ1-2	TGTGCCAGCAGCATAAATCAGGGGGCCCCGAATGGCTACACCTTC	CASSINQGAPNGYTF
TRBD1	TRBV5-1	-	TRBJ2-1	TGCGCCAGCAGCTTGGCCATTGGACAGGGGTACAATGAGCAGTTCTTC	CASSLAIGQGYNEQFF
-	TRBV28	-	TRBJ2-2	TGTGCCAGCAGTTTTGATACAGGGTATGAAACCGGGGAGCTGTTTTTT	CASSFDTGYETGELFF
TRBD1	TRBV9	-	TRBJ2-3	TGTGCCAGCAGCCCACAGGGGGCGAGGACAGATACGCAGTATTTT	CASSPQGARTDTQYF
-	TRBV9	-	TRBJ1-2	TGTGCCAGCAGCCCCCGGGCTAACTATGGCTACACCTTC	CASSPRANYGYTF
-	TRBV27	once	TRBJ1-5	TGTGCCAGCAGTTTATCGGCAGTGAATCAGCCCCAGCATTTT	CASSLSAVNQPQHF
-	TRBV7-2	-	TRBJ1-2	TGTGCCAGCAGCTCTGCGATTTGGCAGGAAGGTGGCTACACCTTC	CASSSAIWQEGGYTF
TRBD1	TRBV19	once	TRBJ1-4	TGTGCCAGTAGTTTGGGACAGGGGTCTGAAAAACTGTTTTTT	CASSLGQGSEKLFF
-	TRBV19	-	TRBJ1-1	TGTGCCAGTAGTAGAGAGGGACAAATGAACACTGAAGCTTTCTTT	CASSREGQMNTEAFF
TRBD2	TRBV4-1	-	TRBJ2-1	TGCGCCAGCAGCCCGGGGGGACGGGGCAATGAGCAGTTCTTC	CASSPGGRGNEQFF
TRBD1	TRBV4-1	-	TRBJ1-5	TGCGCCAGCAGCCCACCGGACAGGGATCTCAATCAGCCCCAGCATTTT	CASSPPDRDLNQPQHF
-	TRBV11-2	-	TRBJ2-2	TGTGCCAGCAGCTTACTTGGACGGGGCGGGGAGCTGTTTTTT	CASSLLGRGGELFF
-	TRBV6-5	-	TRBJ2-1	TGTGCCAGCAGTTACTGGCTTGAGCAGTTCTTC	CASSYWLEQFF
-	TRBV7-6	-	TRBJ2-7	TGTGCCAGCAGCTTAGACTTTGGCGGGAAGGAGCAGTACTTC	CASSLDFGGKEQYF
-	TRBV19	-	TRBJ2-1	TGTGCCAGTAGTAGGGGGCTTGAGCAGTTCTTC	CASSRGLEQFF
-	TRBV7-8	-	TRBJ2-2	TGTGCCAGCAGTTTGTCCGGGGGAGAAACCGGGGAGCTGTTTTTT	CASSLSGGETGELFF
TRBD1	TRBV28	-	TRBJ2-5	TGTGCCAGCAGTTCCCCCGGGACAGGGAAGGACCAAGAGACCCAGTACTTC	CASSSPGTGKDQETQYF
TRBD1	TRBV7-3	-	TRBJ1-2	TGTGCCAGCAGCTCCGACCAGGGGGCTAATGGCTACACCTTC	CASSSDQGANGYTF
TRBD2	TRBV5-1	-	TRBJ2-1	TGCGCCAGCACCTTCGGGGGGAGCTCCTACAATGAGCAGTTCTTC	CASTFGGSSYNEQFF
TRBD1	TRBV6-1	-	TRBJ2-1	TGTGCCAGCAGGGCGACAGGGGTCAATGAGCAGTTCTTC	CASRATGVNEQFF